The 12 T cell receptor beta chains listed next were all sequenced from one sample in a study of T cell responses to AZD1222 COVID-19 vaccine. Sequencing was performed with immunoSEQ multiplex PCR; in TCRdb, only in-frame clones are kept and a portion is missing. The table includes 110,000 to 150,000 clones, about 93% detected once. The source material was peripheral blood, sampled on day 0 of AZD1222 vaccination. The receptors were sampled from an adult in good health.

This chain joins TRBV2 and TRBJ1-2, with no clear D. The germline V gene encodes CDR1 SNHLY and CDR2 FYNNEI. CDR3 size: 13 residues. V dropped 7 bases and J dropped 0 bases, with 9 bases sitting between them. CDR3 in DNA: TGTGCCAGCATTAGGCCGTCTAACTATGGCTACACCTTC. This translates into CASIRPSNYGYTF.

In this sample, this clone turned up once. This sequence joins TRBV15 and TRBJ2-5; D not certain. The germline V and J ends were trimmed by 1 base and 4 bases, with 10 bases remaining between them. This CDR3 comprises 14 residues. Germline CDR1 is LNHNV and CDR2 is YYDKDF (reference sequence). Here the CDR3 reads CATSRALTPETQYF. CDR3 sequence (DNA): TGTGCCACCAGCAGAGCCTTGACCCCAGAGACCCAGTACTTC.

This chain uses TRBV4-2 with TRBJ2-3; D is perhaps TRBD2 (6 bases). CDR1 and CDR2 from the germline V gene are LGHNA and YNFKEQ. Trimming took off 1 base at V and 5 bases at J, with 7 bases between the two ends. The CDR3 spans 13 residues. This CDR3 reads CASSQVGGDTQYF. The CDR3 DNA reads TGTGCCAGCAGCCAAGTCGGGGGAGATACGCAGTATTTT.

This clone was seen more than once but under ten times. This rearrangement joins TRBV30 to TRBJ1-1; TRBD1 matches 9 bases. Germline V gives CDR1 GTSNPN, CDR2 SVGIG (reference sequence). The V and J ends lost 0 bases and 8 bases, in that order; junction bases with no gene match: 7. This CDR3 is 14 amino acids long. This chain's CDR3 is CAWSVAGQGSEAFF. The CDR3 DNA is TGTGCCTGGAGTGTAGCGGGACAGGGCTCCGAAGCTTTCTTT.

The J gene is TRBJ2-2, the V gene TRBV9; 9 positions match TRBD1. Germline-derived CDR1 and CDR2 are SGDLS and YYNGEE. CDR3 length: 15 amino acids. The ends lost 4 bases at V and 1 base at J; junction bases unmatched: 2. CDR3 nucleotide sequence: TGTGCCAGCAGCCGGACAGGGGAGAACACCGGGGAGCTGTTTTTT. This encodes CASSRTGENTGELFF.

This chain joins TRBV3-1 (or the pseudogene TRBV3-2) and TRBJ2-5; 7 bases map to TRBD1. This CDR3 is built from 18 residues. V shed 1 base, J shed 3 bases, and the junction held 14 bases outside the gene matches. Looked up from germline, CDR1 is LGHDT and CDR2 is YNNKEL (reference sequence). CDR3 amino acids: CASSQVRYRGSHKETQYF. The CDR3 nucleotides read TGTGCCAGCAGCCAAGTCCGATACAGGGGATCGCACAAAGAGACCCAGTACTTC.

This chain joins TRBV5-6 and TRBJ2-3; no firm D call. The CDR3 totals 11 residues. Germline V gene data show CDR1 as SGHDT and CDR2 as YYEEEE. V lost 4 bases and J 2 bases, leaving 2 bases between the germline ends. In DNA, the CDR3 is TGTGCCAGCAGCCTCACAGATACGCAGTATTTT. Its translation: CASSLTDTQYF.

This CDR3 reads CASSAELDDQSDEQFF. As DNA, the CDR3 is TGTGCCAGCAGCGCAGAACTGGACGATCAAAGCGATGAGCAGTTCTTC. V is TRBV27 and J is TRBJ2-1; D remains unclear. Trimming left V 6 bases short and J 8 bases short, with 23 bases between. This CDR3 is 16 amino acids long. CDR1 and CDR2 from the germline V gene are MNHEY and SMNVEV (reference sequence).

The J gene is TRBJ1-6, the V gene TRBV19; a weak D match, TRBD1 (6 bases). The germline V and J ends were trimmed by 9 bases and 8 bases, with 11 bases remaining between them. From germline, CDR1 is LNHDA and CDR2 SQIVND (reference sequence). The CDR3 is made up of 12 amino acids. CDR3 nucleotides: TGTGCCAGCGGACAGACCTATTCACCCCTCCACTTT. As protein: CASGQTYSPLHF.

The CDR3 nucleotides are TGTGCCAGCCAGCGCCGACCGGGCTACGAGCAGTACTTC. The encoded protein is CASQRRPGYEQYF. The rearrangement joins TRBV12-3 or TRBV12-4 to TRBJ2-7, with no clear D. Trimming removed 8 bases at V and 3 bases at J, with 14 bases between. The length of the CDR3 is 13 residues.

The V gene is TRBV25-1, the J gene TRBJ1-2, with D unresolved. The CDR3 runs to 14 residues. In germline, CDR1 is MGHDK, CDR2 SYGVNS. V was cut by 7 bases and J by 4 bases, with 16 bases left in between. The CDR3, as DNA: TGTGCCAGCACAGTAACAGACGGCGGCTATGGCTACACCTTC. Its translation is CASTVTDGGYGYTF.

The CDR3 DNA is TGTGCCAGCAGTGTACGAGGGGCAGGCCAAACCTACGAGCAGTACTTC. This sequence encodes CASSVRGAGQTYEQYF. The J gene is TRBJ2-7, the V gene TRBV6-1; D may correspond to TRBD1 or TRBD2 (5 bases each). V gave up 4 bases and J gave up 2 bases, with 18 bases separating them. This CDR3 region has 16 residues. The germline gives CDR1 MNHNS, CDR2 SASEGT.